This TCR beta chain derives from a study of shared T cell receptors in the human thymus. This CDR3 spans 17 amino acids. Germline values: CDR1 MNHEY, CDR2 SMNVEV (reference sequence). Between the trimmed V and J ends, which lost 2 bases and 5 bases, there was a span of 22 bases. TCRdb's table, derived via immunoSEQ multiplex PCR, lists solely in-frame clones and lacks some. The repertoire consists of 500,000 to 550,000 clones, with more than 75% occurring once and the leading ten covering around 0.013%. This sample was also put to use in a study of human thymus T cells. Turning to that study: It was from resections taken during corrective heart surgery that the thymus tissue came. Gene usage for V and J segments appeared biased in thymic and blood repertoires. Unrelated individuals were reported by related research to share highly overlapping thymic repertoires.

The TCR originated in a boy less than two years old with a congenital heart defect. The V gene is TRBV27, the J gene TRBJ2-7; D not resolved. The material sequenced was thymocytes. The CDR3 DNA follows: TGTGCCAGCAGTTTAGTCGATCCCAGATCCAAGTGTGACGAGCAGTACTTC. Translated: CASSLVDPRSKCDEQYF.